These T cell receptor beta chains were read from a single sample in a study of PD-L1 blockade in urothelial cancer. Sequencing was performed with immunoSEQ multiplex PCR; in TCRdb, only in-frame clones are kept and a portion is missing. Of roughly 17,000 clones in the sample, around 91% were seen once. Sample: PBMCs, taken around atezolizumab (anti-PD-L1) treatment. All receptors derive from a man between 65 and 85 years old with urothelial cancer. Both conserved end residues are part of each CDR3. The order of the fields is CDR3 protein, CDR3 DNA, clone size, D gene, J gene, V gene. D genes are given only for firm matches. Rows give clone size only sometimes, using once, few, many, or a class for an expanded clone.

CASSVRDRDTYSNQPQHF TGTGCCAGCAGTGTACGGGACAGGGACACCTATAGCAATCAGCCCCAGCATTTT - TRBD1 TRBJ1-5 TRBV6-1
CASSEAMYSSGANVLTF TGTGCCAGCAGTGAAGCGATGTATAGCTCTGGGGCCAACGTCCTGACTTTC - - TRBJ2-6 TRBV6-1
CAWSLPGLRNYGYTF TGTGCCTGGAGTCTACCGGGACTGCGGAACTATGGCTACACCTTC - - TRBJ1-2 TRBV30
CASSPRFRDRVSGNTIYF TGTGCCAGCTCACCACGTTTTCGGGACAGGGTCTCTGGAAACACCATATATTTT - TRBD1 TRBJ1-3 TRBV18
CASSLTGTGGQETQYF TGTGCCAGCAGCTTAACAGGGACAGGGGGCCAAGAGACCCAGTACTTC - TRBD1 TRBJ2-5 TRBV5-4
CASSQTVNTEAFF TGCGCCAGCAGCCAAACAGTGAACACTGAAGCTTTCTTT - - TRBJ1-1 TRBV4-1
CASSSTDSFLYGYTF TGTGCCAGCAGCTCAACCGACAGCTTTCTTTATGGCTACACCTTC - - TRBJ1-2 TRBV6-5
CASSSLQVQNTIYF TGTGCCAGCAGCTCCCTGCAAGTACAAAACACCATATATTTT - - TRBJ1-3 TRBV7-8
CASSLITGLVSQDTEAFF TGTGCCAGCAGCTTAATTACAGGTTTGGTATCCCAGGACACTGAAGCTTTCTTT - - TRBJ1-1 TRBV11-2
CATSRAGNTEAFF TGTGCCACCAGCAGAGCAGGAAACACTGAAGCTTTCTTT - - TRBJ1-1 TRBV15
CASSLLGSDYEQYF TGTGCCAGCAGCTTGTTAGGCAGCGACTACGAGCAGTACTTC - - TRBJ2-7 TRBV5-6
CASSLLPVGGNQPQHF TGTGCCAGCAGCTTGCTCCCGGTGGGGGGAAATCAGCCCCAGCATTTT once - TRBJ1-5 TRBV5-5
CASSLRRDTEAFF TGTGCCAGCAGTTTAAGGAGGGACACTGAAGCTTTCTTT - - TRBJ1-1 TRBV27
CASMGVVGQAFF TGTGCCAGCATGGGTGTTGTGGGCCAAGCTTTCTTT - - TRBJ1-1 TRBV6-1
CASSEGGTSRDEQFF TGTGCCAGCAGTGAAGGGGGGACTAGCAGAGATGAGCAGTTCTTC - TRBD2 TRBJ2-1 TRBV2
CASSPPRGGHYGYTF TGTGCCAGCAGCCCTCCGCGAGGGGGCCACTATGGCTACACCTTC - TRBD1 TRBJ1-2 TRBV7-9
CASTYPGGETQYF TGTGCCAGCACCTACCCGGGGGGAGAGACCCAGTACTTC once TRBD2 TRBJ2-5 TRBV5-4
CASSRRREETQYF TGTGCCAGCAGTAGGAGAAGAGAAGAGACCCAGTACTTC - - TRBJ2-5 TRBV21-1
CASSRRGFSTDTQYF TGTGCCAGCAGCCGGCGGGGGTTCAGCACAGATACGCAGTATTTT - TRBD2 TRBJ2-3 TRBV14
CASSLEGALGTEAFF TGCGCCAGCAGCTTGGAGGGGGCATTGGGCACTGAAGCTTTCTTT - TRBD1 TRBJ1-1 TRBV5-1